Listed below are T cell receptor beta chains from one sample, sequenced in a study of blood T cell repertoires in COVID-19. Clones were sequenced by immunoSEQ multiplex PCR, and TCRdb holds only the in-frame ones, with some missing. The sample includes about 250,000 clones, around 82% seen only once; the top ten take 0.7% to 1%. The sample was peripheral blood. The receptors shown here come from a human donor with COVID-19, enrolled during active disease. The donor label of this sample is uncertain. The CDR3 runs from the conserved cysteine through the conserved F or W. The order of the fields is D gene, J gene, V gene, CDR3 length, CDR3 protein, CDR3 DNA. The D gene is left open where the match is weak.

TRBD2,TRBJ2-1,TRBV7-3,16,CASSLGGRARYNEQFF,TGTGCCAGCAGCTTGGGCGGGAGGGCTAGGTACAATGAGCAGTTCTTC
TRBD2,TRBJ2-2,TRBV7-2,16,CASSLAAGVTTGELFF,TGTGCCAGCAGCTTAGCCGCGGGAGTGACCACCGGGGAGCTGTTTTTT
TRBD2,TRBJ2-1,TRBV19,15,CASRETSGSTVWQFF,TGTGCCAGTAGGGAAACTAGCGGGAGTACGGTATGGCAGTTCTTC
TRBD1,TRBJ1-2,TRBV18,14,CASSPSGGRDGYTF,TGTGCCAGCTCACCTTCAGGGGGCAGAGATGGCTACACCTTC
NA,TRBJ1-4,TRBV9,16,CASSVGGGPTNEKLFF,TGTGCCAGCAGCGTAGGCGGGGGCCCAACTAATGAAAAACTGTTTTTT
TRBD1,TRBJ1-5,TRBV6-5,13,CASTGQGVKPQHF,TGTGCCAGCACTGGACAGGGGGTGAAGCCCCAGCATTTT
NA,TRBJ2-5,TRBV19,13,CASSIKGGETQYF,TGTGCCAGTAGTATTAAGGGGGGGGAGACCCAGTACTTC
TRBD1,TRBJ1-1,TRBV3-1/TRBV3-2,14,CASIAQGARTEAFF,TGTGCCAGCATCGCTCAGGGGGCGCGAACTGAAGCTTTCTTT
NA,TRBJ2-5,TRBV5-1,12,CASSLPEETQYF,TGCGCCAGCAGCTTGCCAGAAGAGACCCAGTACTTC
NA,TRBJ1-1,TRBV5-1,14,CASSPLQGGTEAFF,TGCGCCAGCAGCCCCTTACAGGGTGGAACTGAAGCTTTCTTT
TRBD1,TRBJ2-2,TRBV10-3,17,CAIIAEQQGAISGELFF,TGTGCCATCATTGCGGAACAACAGGGGGCTATATCCGGGGAGCTGTTTTTT
TRBD1,TRBJ2-1,TRBV19,16,CASSIGGTGGESGQFF,TGTGCCAGTAGTATAGGGGGGACAGGGGGCGAGTCTGGGCAGTTCTTC
NA,TRBJ1-6,TRBV28,14,CASNWNSGDSPLHF,TGTGCCAGCAACTGGAACTCGGGGGATTCACCCCTCCACTTT